This T cell receptor (beta chain) stems from a study of metastatic and nonmetastatic thyroid tumors. Study context: Repertoires were compared across blood and tumor or nodule tissue from malignant and benign thyroid patients.

This clone has just a few counts. The CDR3 is 16 amino acids. The J segment lost 7 bases and the V segment lost 4 bases, leaving 9 bases of the junction unmatched. Germline CDR1 reads SGDLS; CDR2 reads YYNGEE. TCRdb re-analyzed the PCR reads using MiXCR. The data hold tens of thousands of clones, with around 28% observed a single time. No patient had received any treatment before thyroid surgery. This chain links TRBV9 with TRBJ2-1; 12 nucleotides line up with TRBD2. The sequence derives from a male donor with papillary thyroid cancer or a benign thyroid nodule (not recorded which). Some clones in this sample may be carry-over from other donors' samples. The sequencing sample was made of blood. Here the CDR3 DNA reads TGTGCCAGCAGCTCCAGGACTAGCGGGGTTAGGAATGAGCAGTTCTTC. Translated, it gives CASSSRTSGVRNEQFF.